The 21 T cell receptor beta chains presented below share a single source sample, sequenced in a study of T-cell memory formation after mild COVID-19. TCRdb ran MiXCR on the 5' RACE reads and lists one entry per CDR3 protein. The sample lists about 400,000 distinct CDR3 sequences, about 22% occurring once. Sample: PBMCs or a T cell subset sorted from them (not recorded which). These receptors were taken from an adult woman who had mild COVID-19 (a few samples of this study predate the infection). Cell type and time point are not known.

This chain joins TRBV24-1 and TRBJ2-7; 8 bases align to TRBD2. The CDR3 runs to 16 residues. Germline V lookup: CDR1 KGHDR, CDR2 SFDVKD. J lost 3 bases, V lost 5 bases, and 11 bases had no gene match. Here the CDR3 reads CATSAPDHGRDYEQYF. Here the CDR3 DNA reads TGTGCCACCAGTGCCCCTGACCACGGGAGGGACTACGAGCAGTACTTC.

This clonotype was seen a few times. V usage is TRBV5-1 and J usage is TRBJ2-6; no firm D call. Trimming shortened V by 2 bases and J by 1 base, and 7 bases separated the two germline ends. CDR1 and CDR2 from the germline V gene are SGHRS and YFSETQ. The CDR3 length is 15 residues. This chain's CDR3 is CASSFLLSGANVLTF. The CDR3 DNA reads TGCGCCAGCAGCTTCCTACTATCTGGGGCCAACGTCCTGACTTTC.

This sequence joins TRBV6-5 and TRBJ2-3; D gene uncertain. Trimming stripped 6 bases from V and 1 base from J, with 20 bases between. Germline loops: CDR1 MNHEY, CDR2 SVGAGI. This CDR3 region has 17 residues. The CDR3 here is CASRPLVTFGRTDTQYF. The CDR3 DNA sequence: TGTGCCAGCAGGCCCTTGGTGACATTTGGACGCACAGATACGCAGTATTTT.

Only a few counts were recorded for this clonotype. The gene calls are TRBV7-9 and TRBJ2-3; TRBD2 is a possible D gene (5 bases). The CDR3 loop spans 13 amino acids. Trimming shortened V by 1 base and J by 4 bases, and 6 bases separated the two germline ends. CDR1 and CDR2 (germline): SEHNR, FQNEAQ (reference sequence). CDR3 DNA sequence: TGTGCCAGCAGCTTAGAGGGAGCAGATACGCAGTATTTT. This sequence encodes CASSLEGADTQYF.

The chain carries TRBV4-1 and TRBJ1-1, with TRBD1 as a possible D gene (6 bases). The CDR3 is 14 residues long. Germline lookup yields CDR1 MGHRA and CDR2 YSYEKL. Trimming took off 0 bases at V and 7 bases at J, with 12 bases between the two ends. The CDR3 here is CASSQETGQFEAFF. CDR3 coding DNA: TGCGCCAGCAGCCAAGAGACCGGACAGTTTGAAGCTTTCTTT.

Only a few counts were recorded for this clonotype. V gene TRBV4-3 combines with J gene TRBJ2-1; 7 bases map to TRBD2. CDR1 and CDR2 (germline): LGHNA, YSLEER. J gave up 0 bases and V 0 bases, and 2 bases lay outside the gene matches. The CDR3 spans 16 residues. CDR3 region: CASSQEREISYNEQFF. The CDR3 DNA reads as TGCGCCAGCAGCCAAGAGCGGGAGATCTCCTACAATGAGCAGTTCTTC.

This clonotype was picked up many times. The chain joins TRBV19 to TRBJ1-2, with TRBD1 as a possible D gene (6 bases). Germline CDR1 reads LNHDA; CDR2 reads SQIVND (reference sequence). V was pared by 6 bases and J by 1 base, with 12 bases between. The CDR3 extends over 14 amino acids. Here the CDR3 DNA reads TGTGCCAGTAGGATGGACAGTGTTAACTATGGCTACACCTTC. It specifies CASRMDSVNYGYTF.

J is TRBJ2-3 and V is TRBV5-1; 10 bases align to TRBD2. The CDR3 has 15 amino acids. Unmatched junction bases numbered 5, after V lost 2 bases and J lost 5 bases. Germline assignment: CDR1 SGHRS and CDR2 YFSETQ. The CDR3 spells CASSLAGGPGDTQYF. The CDR3 bases are TGCGCCAGCAGCTTAGCGGGGGGGCCCGGAGATACGCAGTATTTT. Complete variable domain (other parts from reference TRBV5-1 and TRBJ2-3): KAGVTQTPRYLIKTRGQQVTLSCSPISGHRSVSWYQQTPGQGLQFLFEYFSETQRNKGNFPGRFSGRQFSNSRSEMNVSTLELGDSALYLCASSLAGGPGDTQYFGPGTRLTVL.

This clonotype was counted between two and nine times. The chain couples TRBV24-1 to TRBJ2-5, with D possibly TRBD1 on 6 matching bases. V gave up 1 base and J gave up 5 bases, with 7 bases separating them. This CDR3 is built from 13 residues. Germline CDR1 KGHDR, CDR2 SFDVKD. The CDR3 DNA sequence: TGTGCCACCAGTGATTTAGACAGGGAGACCCAGTACTTC. Amino acid sequence: CATSDLDRETQYF.

This clonotype turned up a few times. The V call is TRBV15, the J call TRBJ1-1, with TRBD1 as a possible D gene (5 bases). This CDR3 region has 13 residues. Germline lookup yields CDR1 LNHNV and CDR2 YYDKDF (reference sequence). V lost 8 bases and J 1 base, leaving 11 bases between the germline ends. CDR3 in amino acids: CATEGAENTEAFF. The CDR3 nucleotides read TGTGCCACCGAAGGGGCGGAGAACACTGAAGCTTTCTTT.

The genes are TRBV20-1 and TRBJ1-3; D gene uncertain. V dropped 7 bases and J dropped 7 bases, with 20 bases sitting between them. Germline V gene lookup returns CDR1 DFQATT and CDR2 SNEGSKA (reference sequence). The CDR3 loop spans 14 amino acids. The CDR3 reads CSVVGQAPPNTIYF. The CDR3 bases are TGCAGTGTAGTTGGGCAGGCGCCCCCCAACACCATATATTTT.

The V call is TRBV23-1, the J call TRBJ2-2, with unresolved D. TRBV23-1 is noted as an ORF with a role that remains uncertain. The CDR3 sequence is 16 residues long. V was cut by 0 bases and J by 6 bases, with 14 bases left in between. The CDR3 bases are TGCGCCAGCAGTCAATCATGGGTGCCAAGGGCCGGGGAGCTGTTTTTT. Translated: CASSQSWVPRAGELFF.

This clonotype turned up a few times. The rearrangement uses TRBV29-1 and TRBJ2-7; D tentatively fits TRBD1 or TRBD2 (6 bases each). V was clipped by 5 bases and J by 3 bases, with 17 bases between them. This CDR3 spans 14 amino acids. Germline V gene sequence: CDR1 SQVTM, CDR2 ANQGSEA. Here the CDR3 DNA reads TGCAGCGTTCTACAGGGAGGTGTAGGCTACGAGCAGTACTTC. It yields the protein CSVLQGGVGYEQYF.

In this sample, this clonotype turned up a few times. The chain links TRBV7-6 to TRBJ2-7; weak D call: TRBD1 (5 bases). CDR3 size: 14 residues. Trimming removed 5 bases from V and 5 bases from J, with 16 bases in between. Germline V lookup: CDR1 SGHVS, CDR2 FNYEAQ. DNA of the CDR3: TGTGCCAGCAGCCTAGGGCAGGGAATGGACGAGCAGTACTTC. Amino acid sequence: CASSLGQGMDEQYF.

This clonotype was counted many times. The chain joins TRBV7-2 to TRBJ1-5, with D maybe TRBD1 (6 bases). V lost 5 bases, J lost 5 bases, and 10 bases lay in between. The CDR3 runs to 13 residues. Germline V lookup: CDR1 SGHTA, CDR2 FQGNSA. The CDR3 protein is CASSPRGDQPQHF. DNA for the CDR3: TGTGCCAGCAGCCCGAGGGGGGATCAGCCCCAGCATTTT.

V is TRBV12-3 or TRBV12-4 and J is TRBJ1-4; a possible D gene is TRBD1 (6 bases). There are 14 residues in the CDR3. V was trimmed by 6 bases and J by 3 bases, leaving 11 bases between them. Here the CDR3 reads CASRIRGSNEKLFF. The CDR3 DNA reads as TGTGCCAGCAGGATCAGGGGATCTAATGAAAAACTGTTTTTT.

This clonotype was observed at least ten times. The chain uses TRBV6-5 and TRBJ1-5; 7 bases line up with TRBD1. This CDR3 spans 14 amino acids. Trimming removed 6 bases from V and 2 bases from J; junction bases left unmatched: 4. Germline V CDR1 and CDR2: MNHEY, SVGAGI. For the CDR3, the DNA is TGTGCCAGCAGCTCAGGGGGGGGCAATCAGCCCCAGCATTTT. Residues: CASSSGGGNQPQHF.

This clonotype has just a few counts. The rearrangement uses TRBV5-1 and TRBJ1-1; 7 nucleotides agree with TRBD1. This CDR3 is built from 15 residues. Germline V CDR1 and CDR2: SGHRS, YFSETQ. Germline trimming cut 4 bases from V and 0 bases from J; bases unmatched to any gene: 6. The CDR3 sequence: CASSPGDSMNTEAFF. Here the CDR3 DNA reads TGCGCCAGCAGCCCCGGGGACAGTATGAACACTGAAGCTTTCTTT.

The chain has TRBV18 and TRBJ1-1; TRBD1 agrees at 10 bases. This CDR3 spans 14 amino acids. Germline V CDR1 and CDR2: KGHSH, LQKENI. V shed 1 base, J shed 6 bases, and the junction held 2 bases outside the gene matches. Written as DNA, the CDR3 is TGTGCCAGCTCACCACGGACAGGGGGAGCTGAAGCTTTCTTT. Amino acids: CASSPRTGGAEAFF.

This clonotype was detected only a few times. The CDR3 nucleotides are TGCGCCAGCCTCGCCGTGGCGGGGCCGAACACCGGGGAGCTGTTTTTT. As protein: CASLAVAGPNTGELFF. The chain joins TRBV5-1 to TRBJ2-2, with TRBD2 as a possible D gene (6 bases). Germline CDR1 SGHRS, CDR2 YFSETQ. V was pared by 7 bases and J by 0 bases, with 16 bases between. CDR3 size: 16 residues. Drawing the rest from reference TRBV5-1 and TRBJ2-2, the complete variable domain is KAGVTQTPRYLIKTRGQQVTLSCSPISGHRSVSWYQQTPGQGLQFLFEYFSETQRNKGNFPGRFSGRQFSNSRSEMNVSTLELGDSALYLCASLAVAGPNTGELFFGEGSRLTVL.

This clonotype was seen more than once but under ten times. The rearrangement uses TRBV30 and TRBJ2-7; TRBD1 or TRBD2 may be the D gene (6 bases each). This CDR3 is built from 17 residues. Germline V gene lookup returns CDR1 GTSNPN and CDR2 SVGIG (reference sequence). V lost 0 bases to trimming and J lost 5 bases, with 23 bases between them. CDR3 sequence reads: CAWSVRALGTRGHEQYF. CDR3 DNA: TGTGCCTGGAGTGTAAGGGCATTGGGGACCCGGGGGCACGAGCAGTACTTC. Complete variable domain (other parts from reference TRBV30 and TRBJ2-7): SQTIHQWPATLVQPVGSPLSLECTVEGTSNPNLYWYRQAAGRGLQLLFYSVGIGQISSEVPQNLSASRPQDRQFILSSKKLLLSDSGFYLCAWSVRALGTRGHEQYFGPGTRLTVT.